The text below deals with one T cell receptor beta chain. The data were taken from a study of CD8 T cells in Susac syndrome. RNA was extracted with the RNeasy kit, and a quantity of about 0.45 to 1 ug was reverse transcribed using random hexamers. TCRdb re-derived calls from the immunoSEQ multiplex PCR reads in MiXCR, one entry per CDR3 protein. The profile shows around 180,000 distinct CDR3 sequences, around 94% of them singletons. The CDR3 loop spans 14 amino acids. Trimming took 1 base from V and 5 from J, leaving 12 bases between them. Germline assignment: CDR1 DFQATT and CDR2 SNEGSKA (reference sequence).

The chain uses TRBV20-1 and TRBJ1-5, with D possibly being TRBD1 (5 bases). The sample was CD4+ T cells from PBMCs. This sequence was found in a human donor with Susac syndrome. The CDR3 reads CSARVLGVDQPQHF. The CDR3 DNA sequence: TGCAGTGCTAGAGTGTTAGGGGTTGATCAGCCCCAGCATTTT.